This entry features one T cell receptor (beta chain) sequence. The data derive from a study of patients and donors after allogeneic stem cell transplantation. Germline CDR1 MNHEY, CDR2 SVGEGT. There are 11 residues in the CDR3. V dropped 4 bases and J dropped 12 bases, with 10 bases sitting between them. One entry per CDR3 protein, called by TCRdb with MiXCR from the RT-PCR reads. The sample carries approximately 200,000 distinct CDR3 sequences, 40% to 45% recorded once. Input material: blood, either unsorted or a sorted T cell fraction (not recorded which). This receptor was obtained from a human donor who was either an allogeneic HSCT recipient or a stem cell or donor lymphocyte infusion donor (not recorded which). It is not recorded whose cells these are; they may come from a transplant donor. The rearrangement links TRBV6-2 or TRBV6-3 to TRBJ1-5; D remains unclear. The CDR3 nucleotides read TGTGCCAGCAGTTTGGGTCCCCGCCAGCATTTT. Its protein is CASSLGPRQHF.